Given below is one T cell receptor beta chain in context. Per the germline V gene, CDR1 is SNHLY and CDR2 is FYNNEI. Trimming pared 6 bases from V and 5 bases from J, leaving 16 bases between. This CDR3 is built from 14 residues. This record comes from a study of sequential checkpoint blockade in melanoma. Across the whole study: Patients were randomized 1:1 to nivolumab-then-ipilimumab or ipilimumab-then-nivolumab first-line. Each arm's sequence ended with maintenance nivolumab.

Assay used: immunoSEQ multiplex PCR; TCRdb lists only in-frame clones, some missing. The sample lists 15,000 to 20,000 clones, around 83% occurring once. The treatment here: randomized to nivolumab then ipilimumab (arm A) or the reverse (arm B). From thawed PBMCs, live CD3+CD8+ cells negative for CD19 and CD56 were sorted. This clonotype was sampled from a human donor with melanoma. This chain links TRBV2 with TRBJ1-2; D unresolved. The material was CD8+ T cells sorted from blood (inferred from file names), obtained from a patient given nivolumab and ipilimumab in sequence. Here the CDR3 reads CASRGGMLRYGYTF. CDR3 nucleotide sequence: TGTGCCAGCAGAGGCGGGATGTTACGATATGGCTACACCTTC.